The clone carrying this TCR beta chain was found a few times. The data were taken from a study of identical twins. In TCRdb, the 5' RACE reads were re-called with MiXCR into one record per CDR3 protein. The table has roughly 770,000 distinct CDR3 sequences, 18% seen once. The CDR3 length is 15 residues. V lost 0 bases, J lost 5 bases, and 7 bases stayed unmatched. Per the germline V gene, CDR1 is SGHRS and CDR2 is YFSETQ. These same data were also listed under a study on T cells expressing NK-cell markers.

Sequencing used PBMCs. The TCR was taken from a woman aged 18-29 years in good health. This sequence joins TRBV5-1 and TRBJ1-2, with 7 bases lining up with TRBD1. The CDR3 nucleotides are TGCGCCAGCAGCTTGGACGGACAGGTCCAGTATGGCTACACCTTC. This translates into CASSLDGQVQYGYTF. The variable domain in full, with the rest retrieved from reference TRBV5-1 and TRBJ1-2, is KAGVTQTPRYLIKTRGQQVTLSCSPISGHRSVSWYQQTPGQGLQFLFEYFSETQRNKGNFPGRFSGRQFSNSRSEMNVSTLELGDSALYLCASSLDGQVQYGYTFGSGTRLTVV.